This T cell receptor beta chain was sequenced for a study of blood T cell repertoires in COVID-19. Of note for this clone: Additional DNA sequences in this sample encode the identical CDR3.

V was clipped by 4 bases and J by 2 bases, with 3 bases between them. The CDR3 consists of 11 residues. The germline CDR1 and CDR2 sequences are MNHEY and SMNVEV (reference sequence). Sequencing was performed with immunoSEQ multiplex PCR; in TCRdb, only in-frame clones are kept and a portion is missing. Here the sample spans roughly 320,000 clones, 85% being singletons. Sequenced material: peripheral blood. The chain uses TRBV27 and TRBJ2-7; D ambiguous. This TCR was sampled from a human donor in a cohort sampled during active COVID-19. This CDR3 is CASSSTYEQYF. CDR3 bases: TGTGCCAGCAGTTCAACCTACGAGCAGTACTTC.